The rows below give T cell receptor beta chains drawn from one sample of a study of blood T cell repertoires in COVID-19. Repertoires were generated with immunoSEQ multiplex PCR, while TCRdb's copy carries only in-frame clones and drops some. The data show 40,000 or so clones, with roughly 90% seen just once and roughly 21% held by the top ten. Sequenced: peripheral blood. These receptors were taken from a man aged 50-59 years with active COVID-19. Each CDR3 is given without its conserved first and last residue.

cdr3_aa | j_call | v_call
ASSYALAGINEQY | TRBJ2-7 | TRBV6-6
ASSYGDSDSPLH | TRBJ1-6 | TRBV6-5
ANLGREGGEQY | TRBJ2-7 | TRBV19
AILLNTGELF | TRBJ2-2 | TRBV5-1
ASSTSGRSLF | TRBJ2-1 | TRBV28
ASRGQGGLYEQY | TRBJ2-7 | TRBV6-6
ASSLAGAATGELF | TRBJ2-2 | TRBV6-5
ASSYTSGRGSYEQY | TRBJ2-7 | TRBV7-9
ASSQDRAGSYEQY | TRBJ2-7 | TRBV4-3
ASSAVTGEPQH | TRBJ1-5 | TRBV7-3
ASSPGTFHTDTQY | TRBJ2-3 | TRBV6-4
ASGLANHEQY | TRBJ2-7 | TRBV6-5
ASSAVGPRADTQY | TRBJ2-3 | TRBV5-6
ASSPQGARFGYT | TRBJ1-2 | TRBV4-3
ASSQEGGYNSPLH | TRBJ1-6 | TRBV4-2
ASSAFRSSYEQY | TRBJ2-7 | TRBV19
SVGPQF | TRBJ2-1 | TRBV29-1
ASSVGDVDEQY | TRBJ2-7 | TRBV13
AISGPGQVLGEQY | TRBJ2-7 | TRBV10-3
ASGRTGGRSYNSPLH | TRBJ1-6 | TRBV28
ASSLKGGGPRTEAF | TRBJ1-1 | TRBV27
ASSDRLAGYNEQF | TRBJ2-1 | TRBV2
ASSDGTSRANEQF | TRBJ2-1 | TRBV11-2
ASSRAPNTGELF | TRBJ2-2 | TRBV18
SASGGTKYNEQF | TRBJ2-1 | TRBV20-1
ASSLGRGAYNEQF | TRBJ2-1 | TRBV7-8
ASSLFRGEGTDTQY | TRBJ2-3 | TRBV27
ASNDNNNEQF | TRBJ2-1 | TRBV7-9
AIRLLDMEGNEQF | TRBJ2-1 | TRBV10-3
ASSPGGFNSPLH | TRBJ1-6 | TRBV5-4
ASSYVGTGTGELF | TRBJ2-2 | TRBV6-2/TRBV6-3
ASSLWGGTGELF | TRBJ2-2 | TRBV9
ASSPGQLYQETQY | TRBJ2-5 | TRBV6-5
ASSLVAGANSPLH | TRBJ1-6 | TRBV11-2
ASSVAPTSGNNEQF | TRBJ2-1 | TRBV9
AISDTTSGKGSEQY | TRBJ2-7 | TRBV10-3
ASSPYDSNSPLH | TRBJ1-6 | TRBV18
ASSSQENTEAF | TRBJ1-1 | TRBV7-8
ASKQQGGGLDTQY | TRBJ2-3 | TRBV7-2
ASTRTSGNTDTQY | TRBJ2-3 | TRBV3-1/TRBV3-2
ASSLGGTTYEQY | TRBJ2-7 | TRBV7-2
ASRPRGQETQY | TRBJ2-5 | TRBV6-5